A single sample gave rise to the 7 T cell receptor beta chains below, sequenced in a study of cytomegalovirus exposure and HLA in healthy donors. Both 60 Vbeta primers and 13 Jbeta primers went into the PCR. Measured with immunoSEQ multiplex PCR; TCRdb has only the in-frame clones, and not every one. The data show 100,000 to 150,000 clones, approximately 75% seen once. Sequencing was done on a sample of PBMCs. Receptors originate from a woman between 50 and 59 years old in good health and CMV-seronegative.

The CDR3 DNA reads as TGTGCCAGCAGCTTAATGGTACTATCCGAGCAGTACTTC. It yields the protein CASSLMVLSEQYF. The chain couples TRBV7-3 to TRBJ2-7; no clear D. CDR3 size: 13 residues. The V gene's germline CDR1 is SGHTA and CDR2 FQGTGA. V was shortened by 1 base and J by 6 bases, with 10 bases between the two germline ends.

The V and J genes are TRBV7-2 and TRBJ1-4, with no clear D. Trimming cost V 2 bases and J 8 bases, with 9 bases left between them. The CDR3 sequence is 13 residues long. Per the germline V gene, CDR1 is SGHTA and CDR2 is FQGNSA. The CDR3 is CASSLRSGEKLFF. Here the CDR3 DNA reads TGTGCCAGCAGCTTACGATCGGGGGAAAAACTGTTTTTT.

This clone came up a few times. The rearrangement links TRBV6-1 to TRBJ1-2; no clear D. Trimming removed 2 bases from V and 0 bases from J, with 10 bases in between. Germline CDR1 is MNHNS and CDR2 is SASEGT. The CDR3 is made up of 15 amino acids. CDR3 in amino acids: CASSEYRGTNYGYTF. CDR3 bases: TGTGCCAGCAGTGAATACAGAGGGACTAACTATGGCTACACCTTC.

This clone came up a few times. The chain has TRBV11-3 and TRBJ2-5; tentative D call: TRBD2 (7 bases). There are 16 residues in the CDR3. The V gene lost 6 bases and the J gene lost 5 bases, with 22 bases spanning the gap. Per the germline V gene, CDR1 is SGHNT and CDR2 is YENEEA. In nucleotides, the CDR3 is TGTGCCAGCAGTTGGGGGGCTAGCGGTAGGGGGGAGACCCAGTACTTC. It yields the protein CASSWGASGRGETQYF.

The chain recombines TRBV30 with TRBJ1-2, with D hard to call. CDR1 is GTSNPN and CDR2 is SVGIG in the germline V gene (reference sequence). V shed 1 base and J shed 9 bases, with 9 bases lying between them. The CDR3 totals 11 residues. CDR3 amino acids: CAWSAGVSYTF. CDR3 coding DNA: TGTGCCTGGAGTGCAGGCGTCAGCTACACCTTC.

The CDR3 DNA reads TGTGCCAGCAGCTTTAGCGGGCTTGAGCAGTACTTC. Its protein is CASSFSGLEQYF. The rearrangement uses TRBV7-8 and TRBJ2-7, with 7 bases identical to TRBD2. Germline lookup yields CDR1 SGHVS and CDR2 FQNEAQ. V shed 3 bases and J 7 bases; nucleotides not matched to a gene: 3. The length of the CDR3 is 12 residues.

V gene TRBV2 combines with J gene TRBJ1-2; D remains unclear. The CDR3 has 16 residues. V was clipped by 2 bases and J by 2 bases, with 15 bases between them. Germline V CDR1 and CDR2: SNHLY, FYNNEI. The CDR3 region is CASSEMKNSVNYGYTF. The CDR3 DNA is TGTGCCAGCAGTGAAATGAAGAACAGTGTCAACTATGGCTACACCTTC.